These T cell receptor beta chains were read from a single sample in a study of blood T cell repertoires in COVID-19. Method: immunoSEQ multiplex PCR; TCRdb's copy keeps in-frame clones and lacks some. Among about 150,000 clones listed, approximately 80% were seen once. The specimen was peripheral blood. The receptors shown here come from a woman aged 60-75 years with COVID-19, enrolled during active disease. Each CDR3 is given with its conserved first and last residue. A D gene is named only where the DNA matches it firmly. Clone size appears in some rows only: once, few, many, or a class for an expanded clone.

NA,TRBD1,TRBJ1-1,TRBV18,TGTGCCAGCTCACCAATAAGGCAGGGGGCGGTCACTGAAGCTTTCTTT,CASSPIRQGAVTEAFF
NA,TRBD2,TRBJ2-2,TRBV5-4,TGTGCCAGCAGCCTCGGGACTAGCGTAAACACCGGGGAGCTGTTTTTT,CASSLGTSVNTGELFF
NA,TRBD1,TRBJ1-4,TRBV4-1,TGCGCCAGCAGCCGCGGGACAGAAAATGAAAAACTGTTTTTT,CASSRGTENEKLFF
NA,TRBD1,TRBJ1-1,TRBV6-5,TGTGCCAGCAGTTCCTGGACAGGGCTGAACACTGAAGCTTTCTTT,CASSSWTGLNTEAFF
NA,NA,TRBJ1-3,TRBV9,TGTGCCAGCAGCGTAAGTGGCAGCTCTGGAAACACCATATATTTT,CASSVSGSSGNTIYF
once,TRBD1,TRBJ1-1,TRBV29-1,TGCAGCGTTACAGTGGACAGGGGCCTGAACACTGAAGCTTTCTTT,CSVTVDRGLNTEAFF
few,TRBD2,TRBJ2-5,TRBV6-1,TGTGCCAGCAGCGAACCGACTAGCGGGATAAACGGGGTAGAGACCCAGTACTTC,CASSEPTSGINGVETQYF
NA,NA,TRBJ1-3,TRBV18,TGTGCCAGCTCACCACAGGACAACTCTGGAAACACCATATATTTT,CASSPQDNSGNTIYF
NA,NA,TRBJ1-5,TRBV6-5,TGTGCCAGCAGCGCCGTCAGGGAAGGAAATCAGCCCCAGCATTTT,CASSAVREGNQPQHF
few,NA,TRBJ1-1,TRBV7-3,TGTGCCAGCAGCGCCGGGACTGCCAACACTGAAGCTTTCTTT,CASSAGTANTEAFF
NA,TRBD1,TRBJ2-5,TRBV24-1,TGTGCCACCAGTGATTCCGGGACAGAAGAGACCCAGTACTTC,CATSDSGTEETQYF
NA,NA,TRBJ1-1,TRBV18,TGTGCCAGCTCACCACGCCCCGACAGGAACACTGAAGCTTTCTTT,CASSPRPDRNTEAFF
few,NA,TRBJ1-4,TRBV19,TGTGCCAGTAGCCCAGGGAGGGAAAAACTGTTTTTT,CASSPGREKLFF
NA,NA,TRBJ2-3,TRBV7-6,TGTGCCAGCAGCTTAAGAGACACAGATACGCAGTATTTT,CASSLRDTDTQYF
NA,NA,TRBJ1-1,TRBV10-3,TGTGCGCATAGGGGGTTGAACACTGAAGCTTTCTTT,CAHRGLNTEAFF
NA,TRBD2,TRBJ2-1,TRBV18,TGTGCCAGCTCCCCGCGCACTAGCGGGAGTATCCATGAGCAGTTCTTC,CASSPRTSGSIHEQFF
NA,NA,TRBJ1-1,TRBV7-3,TGTGCCAGCAGCTTATGGGCTGACACTGAAGCTTTCTTT,CASSLWADTEAFF
NA,NA,TRBJ1-3,TRBV2,TGTGCCAGCAGTTTTAGCGGACTCCTTGGAAACACCATATATTTT,CASSFSGLLGNTIYF
NA,TRBD1,TRBJ2-1,TRBV19,TGTGCCAGTAGTATACTTGGGCAGGGGGCGGGAGAGCAGTTCTTC,CASSILGQGAGEQFF
NA,TRBD1,TRBJ2-1,TRBV5-1,TGCGCCAGCAGCTTGGCCGGGCAGGGGGCAGGGGAGCAGTTCTTC,CASSLAGQGAGEQFF
NA,TRBD1,TRBJ1-5,TRBV23-1,TGCGCCAGCAGTCCCTTCCGGGACAGCAATAGCAATCAGCCCCAGCATTTT,CASSPFRDSNSNQPQHF
few,NA,TRBJ2-7,TRBV19,TGTGCCAGTAGTATCACCGGGGAATCCTACGAGCAGTACTTC,CASSITGESYEQYF
NA,TRBD1,TRBJ1-3,TRBV5-1,TGCGCCAGCAGTACGGACAGGGCCGGAAACACCATATATTTT,CASSTDRAGNTIYF
NA,NA,TRBJ1-1,TRBV18,TGTGCCAGCTCACCTGAGCTGGACAGAGGAGCTTTCTTT,CASSPELDRGAFF
few,TRBD2,TRBJ2-5,TRBV18,TGTGCCAGCTCACCGATAGTAGCGGGAGTAAATCGAGAGACCCAGTACTTC,CASSPIVAGVNRETQYF
NA,NA,TRBJ2-1,TRBV12-5,TGTGCTAGTGCCGACGGGACTGAGGATTTGAATGAGCAGTTCTTC,CASADGTEDLNEQFF
NA,NA,TRBJ2-2,TRBV19,TGTGCCAGTAGTATAGATGTAGGGTACGGGGAACTGTTTTTT,CASSIDVGYGELFF
once,NA,TRBJ1-1,TRBV18,TGTGCCAGCTCACCGAGTTACACTGAAGCTTTCTTT,CASSPSYTEAFF
NA,NA,TRBJ2-7,TRBV3-1/TRBV3-2,TGTGCCAGCAGCCTACTCTCCTACGAGCAGTACTTC,CASSLLSYEQYF
NA,NA,TRBJ1-5,TRBV3-1/TRBV3-2,TGTGCCAGCAGCCGAGGTGGCGATCAGCCCCAGCATTTT,CASSRGGDQPQHF
NA,TRBD1,TRBJ1-2,TRBV12-3/TRBV12-4,TGTGCCAGCACCCCGACAGGGGTTAGTGGCTACACCTTC,CASTPTGVSGYTF
NA,TRBD1,TRBJ1-6,TRBV2,TGTGCCGGCTCAGGGGGCCGAACCTCACCCCTCCACTTT,CAGSGGRTSPLHF
NA,NA,TRBJ1-4,TRBV2,TGTGCCAGCAGTGAAGGGGACACAATTGAAAAACTGTTTTTT,CASSEGDTIEKLFF
few,TRBD1,TRBJ1-2,TRBV29-1,TGCAGCGTTGAGTCAGGGGGCGTCTATGGCTACACCTTC,CSVESGGVYGYTF
NA,NA,TRBJ2-2,TRBV7-3,TGTGCCAGCAGCTTTAAACATCCCGGGGAGCTGTTTTTT,CASSFKHPGELFF
NA,NA,TRBJ1-2,TRBV5-1,TGCGCCAGCAGCTTGGAAAGCCATGGCTACACCTTC,CASSLESHGYTF
NA,NA,TRBJ1-6,TRBV5-5,TGTGCCAGCAGCTTGGCCGTAAAAATGGGACACCCTACACATCCACCCCTCCACTTT,CASSLAVKMGHPTHPPLHF
NA,TRBD2,TRBJ2-7,TRBV9,TGTGCCAGCAGCGTAGAAGCTAGCGGGAGATCATTGCGCGAGCAGTACTTC,CASSVEASGRSLREQYF
NA,NA,TRBJ1-1,TRBV5-8,TGTGCCAGCAGCTTGACAGCGAACACTGAAGCTTTCTTT,CASSLTANTEAFF
NA,NA,TRBJ1-4,TRBV6-6,TGTGCCAGCAGTTATCAGGGGAAGGGTGTAAGGGAAAAACTGTTTTTT,CASSYQGKGVREKLFF
NA,NA,TRBJ1-5,TRBV12-3/TRBV12-4,TGTGCCAGCAGTTCAACAGCAAATCAGCCCCAGCATTTT,CASSSTANQPQHF
NA,TRBD1,TRBJ1-3,TRBV5-5,TGTGCCAGCAGTTCCCTAGCCGGCCAGGGGGCGGGAAACACCATATATTTT,CASSSLAGQGAGNTIYF
NA,NA,TRBJ2-1,TRBV7-3,TGTGCCAGCAGCACGTCTAGCGCCACCTACAATGAGCAGTTCTTC,CASSTSSATYNEQFF
NA,TRBD1,TRBJ1-3,TRBV19,TGTGCCAGTAGTCTCCAGGGGGCTCGCTCTGGAAACACCATATATTTT,CASSLQGARSGNTIYF
few,NA,TRBJ2-1,TRBV7-9,TGTGCCAGCAGCTTAGCGGGGGGGCTGAATGAGCAGTTCTTC,CASSLAGGLNEQFF
few,NA,TRBJ1-3,TRBV5-1,TGCGCCAGCAGCCCTGAGGCCGGAAAAGCTGGAAACACCATATATTTT,CASSPEAGKAGNTIYF